This T cell receptor beta chain appears in the sequencing data of a study of cytomegalovirus exposure and HLA in healthy donors. Looking at the study overall: The study's early data release held some 85 million unique TCRs from HLA-typed donors.

Regarding donors, all were healthy bone marrow donors. With V trimmed by 5 bases and J by 1 base, 1 base remained unmatched. This CDR3 has 13 amino acids. Germline V gives CDR1 LNHDA, CDR2 SQIVND (reference sequence). The PCR employed 60 Vbeta primers together with 13 Jbeta primers. Using immunoSEQ multiplex PCR, the repertoire was profiled, and TCRdb retains in-frame clones only, with some absent. The repertoire has 150,000 to 200,000 clones, around 80% of them found once; the top ten carry 1.3% to 1.5%. With respect to this clone: Its specificity is unknown.

Study-level findings and limits: Equally common other TCR beta chains were less clonally expanded than HLA-associated ones, a later analysis found.

Sequencing was carried out using PBMCs. The receptor was derived from a girl under 18 in good health and CMV-seropositive. V usage is TRBV19 and J usage is TRBJ1-1; 7 bases align to TRBD1. CDR3 in amino acids: CASSEGANTEAFF. CDR3 DNA: TGTGCCAGTAGTGAGGGGGCGAACACTGAAGCTTTCTTT.